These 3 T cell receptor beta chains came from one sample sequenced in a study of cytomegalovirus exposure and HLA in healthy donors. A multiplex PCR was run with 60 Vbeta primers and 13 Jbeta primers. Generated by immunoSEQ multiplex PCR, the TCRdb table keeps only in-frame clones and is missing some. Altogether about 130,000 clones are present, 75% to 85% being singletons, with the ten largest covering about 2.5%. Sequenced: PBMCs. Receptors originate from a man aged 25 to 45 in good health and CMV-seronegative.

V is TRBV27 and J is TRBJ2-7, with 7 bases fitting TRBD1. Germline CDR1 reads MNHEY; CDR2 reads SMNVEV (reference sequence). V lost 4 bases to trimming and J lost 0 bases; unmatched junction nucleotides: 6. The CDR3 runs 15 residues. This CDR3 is CASSWGSGGSYEQYF. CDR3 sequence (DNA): TGTGCCAGCAGTTGGGGGTCAGGGGGCTCCTACGAGCAGTACTTC.

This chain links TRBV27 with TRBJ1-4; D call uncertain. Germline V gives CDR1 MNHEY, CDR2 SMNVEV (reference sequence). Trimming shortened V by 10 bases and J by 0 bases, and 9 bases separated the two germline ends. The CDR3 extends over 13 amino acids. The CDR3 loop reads CATGGATNEKLFF. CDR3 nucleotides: TGTGCCACCGGCGGTGCAACTAATGAAAAACTGTTTTTT.

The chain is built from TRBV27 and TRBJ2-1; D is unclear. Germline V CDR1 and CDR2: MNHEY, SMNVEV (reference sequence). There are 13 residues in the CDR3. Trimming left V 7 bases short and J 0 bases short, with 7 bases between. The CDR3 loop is CASTSPSYNEQFF. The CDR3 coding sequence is TGTGCCAGCACTTCCCCCTCCTACAATGAGCAGTTCTTC.